The clone carrying this T cell receptor beta chain was seen a single time. V lost 3 bases and J lost 0, with 8 bases in between. The length of the CDR3 is 14 residues. The germline V gene encodes CDR1 SGDLS and CDR2 YYNGEE. Sequencing used immunoSEQ multiplex PCR; TCRdb keeps in-frame clones, though not all of them. Of 85,000 to 95,000 clones listed, 90% to 95% are singletons. These data originate in a study of T cell changes during pregnancy in multiple sclerosis. The receptor was isolated from a female donor in good health, enrolled as a control in a pregnancy study. The material sequenced was peripheral blood, taken after pregnancy. The chain links TRBV9 to TRBJ2-3; TRBD1 is a possible D gene (6 bases). The CDR3 bases are TGTGCCAGCAGCGAGGGGGATAGCACAGATACGCAGTATTTT. It specifies CASSEGDSTDTQYF.